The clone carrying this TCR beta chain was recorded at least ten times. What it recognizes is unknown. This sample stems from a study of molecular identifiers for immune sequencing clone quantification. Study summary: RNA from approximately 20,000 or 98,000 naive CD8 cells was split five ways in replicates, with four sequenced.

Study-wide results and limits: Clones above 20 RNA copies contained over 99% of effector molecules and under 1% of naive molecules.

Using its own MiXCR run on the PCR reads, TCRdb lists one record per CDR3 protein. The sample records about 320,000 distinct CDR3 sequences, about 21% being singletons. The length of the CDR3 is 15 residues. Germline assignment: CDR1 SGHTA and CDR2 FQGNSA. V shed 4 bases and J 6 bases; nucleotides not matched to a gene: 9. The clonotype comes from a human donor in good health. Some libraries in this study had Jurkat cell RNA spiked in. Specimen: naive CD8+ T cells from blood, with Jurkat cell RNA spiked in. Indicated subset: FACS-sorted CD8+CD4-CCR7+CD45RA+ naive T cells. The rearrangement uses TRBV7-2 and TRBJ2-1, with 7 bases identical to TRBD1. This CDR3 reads CASSSAGTAGNEQFF. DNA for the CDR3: TGTGCCAGCAGCTCCGCAGGGACAGCCGGCAATGAGCAGTTCTTC.